This T cell receptor (beta chain) was found in a study of cytomegalovirus exposure and HLA in healthy donors. Primers for the PCR totalled 60 Vbeta and 13 Jbeta. TCRdb's table, derived via immunoSEQ multiplex PCR, lists solely in-frame clones and lacks some. The sample consists of 75,000 to 90,000 clones, less than 80% of them appearing once. Regarding the study as a whole: V- and J-gene trimming of TCR beta was linked (in a later analysis) to a missense DCLRE1C variant. TCR beta sequences numbering 16,951 were associated with HLA alleles at 0.05 false discovery rate in a later analysis. A previous analysis found most TCR beta V segments productive roughly 87% or roughly 30% of the time.

Comments on this clone: The antigen remains unidentified.

Unrecorded immune exposures were likely, despite nominal health at sampling. CDR3 length equals 15 residues. V lost 4 bases, J lost 8 bases, and 6 bases stayed unmatched. CDR1 and CDR2 from the germline V gene are SGHDT and YYEEEE. The genes are TRBV5-6 and TRBJ1-6; 10 bases match TRBD1. Sequencing was carried out using PBMCs. This receptor was taken from a woman aged 35 to 49 in good health and CMV-seropositive. CDR3 region: CASSRPGQGHSPLHF. The CDR3 nucleotides read TGTGCCAGCAGCCGTCCGGGACAGGGGCATTCACCCCTCCACTTT.